This T cell receptor (beta chain) originates from a study of blood T cells in healthy people across ages. Study summary: Per two T cells, about one barcoded beta molecule was captured through template switching.

Per sample, at least 5.5 micrograms of total RNA were extracted. Using a J-beta primer mix together with a sample-barcoded 5' primer, a second PCR was run for roughly 7 to 11 cycles. TCRdb recomputed calls from the 5' RACE reads with MiXCR, one row per CDR3 protein. Counted here are some 1.6 million distinct CDR3 sequences, about 35% occurring once; the ten biggest clones make up around 11%. Sequenced: blood. The sequence was obtained from a woman in her 30s in good health.

The CDR3 coding sequence is TGTGCCAGCAGCCGAACAAGTGGAGCAGTGGCCCGTGAAGCTTTCTTT. It encodes CASSRTSGAVAREAFF. The genes are TRBV3-1 and TRBJ1-1; D gene ambiguous. Germline CDR1 reads LGHDT; CDR2 reads YNNKEL (reference sequence). The CDR3 covers 16 residues. V shed 4 bases and J shed 7 bases, with 22 bases lying between them.